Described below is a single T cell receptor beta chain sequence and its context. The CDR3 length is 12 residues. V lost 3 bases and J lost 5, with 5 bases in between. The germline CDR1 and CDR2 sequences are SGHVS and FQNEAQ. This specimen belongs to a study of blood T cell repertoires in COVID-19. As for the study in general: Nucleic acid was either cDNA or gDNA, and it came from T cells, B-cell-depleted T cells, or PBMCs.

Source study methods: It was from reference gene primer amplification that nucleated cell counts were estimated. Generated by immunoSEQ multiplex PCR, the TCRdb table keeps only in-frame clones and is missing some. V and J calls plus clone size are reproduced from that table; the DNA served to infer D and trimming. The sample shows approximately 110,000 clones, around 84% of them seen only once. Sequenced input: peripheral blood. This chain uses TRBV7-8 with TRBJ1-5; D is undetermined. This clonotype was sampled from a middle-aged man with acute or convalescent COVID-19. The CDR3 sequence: CASSFPDQPQHF. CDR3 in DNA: TGTGCCAGCAGCTTCCCAGATCAGCCCCAGCATTTT.